The next 31 T cell receptor beta chains were all read from a single sample in a study of Graves' ophthalmopathy and Graves' hyperthyroidism. TCR beta CDR3 regions were amplified from RNA transcripts. HTBI primers were employed in first-round RT-PCR, then a second-round multiplex PCR followed. TCRdb called the multiplex PCR reads again in MiXCR, with one record for every CDR3 protein. The sample has some 370,000 distinct CDR3 sequences, approximately 18% seen once. Input material: peripheral blood. The receptor source for this set is an adult woman with stable Graves' hyperthyroidism.

This clonotype was observed a handful of times. The final CDR3 position lacks the conserved phenylalanine or tryptophan, pointing to a likely read error. The DNA is omitted, as the CDR3 cannot be located on it reliably, and the CDR3 follows TCRdb's listing. The chain carries TRBV20-1 and TRBJ2-4; the table calls TRBD2, which could not be checked here. The CDR3 numbers 15 amino acids, ends counted. CDR1 DFQATT and CDR2 SNEGSKA come from the germline V gene (reference sequence). This CDR3 reads CSASRSGKAKNIKYL.

There are many counts of this clonotype. The rearrangement joins TRBV12-3 or TRBV12-4 to TRBJ1-1; 7 bases agree with TRBD1. The V and J ends lost 7 bases and 1 base, in that order; junction bases with no gene match: 6. The CDR3 is 14 amino acids. This CDR3 reads CASTSGQWNTEAFF. The CDR3 DNA reads as TGTGCCAGCACCTCGGGACAGTGGAACACTGAAGCTTTCTTT.

This clonotype was observed a few times. This CDR3 reads CASSPEITGETQYF. In nucleotides, the CDR3 is TGCGCCAGCAGCCCCGAGATTACGGGGGAGACCCAGTACTTC. The chain is built from TRBV5-1 and TRBJ2-5; tentatively, D is TRBD2 (5 bases). V lost 4 bases and J lost 5, with 15 bases in between. The CDR3 sequence is 14 residues long. CDR1 SGHRS and CDR2 YFSETQ come from the germline V gene.

This clonotype was detected ten times or more. The chain is built from TRBV19 and TRBJ1-1; D might be TRBD1 (5 bases). Looked up from germline, CDR1 is LNHDA and CDR2 is SQIVND (reference sequence). V was shortened by 7 bases and J by 0 bases, with 18 bases between the two germline ends. This CDR3 is 16 amino acids long. For the CDR3, the DNA is TGTGCCAGTACGTTCCAGGGCGGACTTCTGAACACTGAAGCTTTCTTT. Translation gives CASTFQGGLLNTEAFF.

This rearrangement joins TRBV4-3 to TRBJ1-2; perhaps TRBD1 as D (6 bases). Germline V gives CDR1 LGHNA, CDR2 YSLEER. This CDR3 contains 17 residues. Trimming stripped 0 bases from V and 3 bases from J, with 17 bases between. Here the CDR3 reads CASSQDRTVRDHYGYTF. The CDR3 coding sequence is TGCGCCAGCAGCCAAGATAGGACAGTCAGGGACCACTATGGCTACACCTTC.

The chain uses TRBV20-1 and TRBJ2-6; 9 nucleotides align to TRBD1. V lost 6 bases to trimming and J lost 4 bases; unmatched junction nucleotides: 7. CDR1 DFQATT and CDR2 SNEGSKA come from the germline V gene (reference sequence). The length of the CDR3 is 15 residues. The DNA for the CDR3 is TGCAGTGCAGCCGGGACAGGGTCCGGGGCCAACGTCCTGACTTTC. This codes for CSAAGTGSGANVLTF.

This clonotype was picked up many times. The CDR3 is CASSPPIALGEETQYF. The CDR3 bases are TGTGCCAGCAGCCCCCCCATTGCCCTTGGGGAAGAGACCCAGTACTTC. The chain recombines TRBV7-9 with TRBJ2-5; unclear D gene. In germline, CDR1 is SEHNR, CDR2 FQNEAQ (reference sequence). The V gene lost 5 bases and the J gene lost 3 bases, with 19 bases spanning the gap. CDR3 length: 16 residues.

This clonotype was recorded many times. This chain uses TRBV5-1 with TRBJ2-7; 15 bases are shared with TRBD2. CDR3 length: 17 residues. Germline V lookup: CDR1 SGHRS, CDR2 YFSETQ. The ends lost 4 bases at V and 6 bases at J; junction bases unmatched: 11. CDR3 in DNA: TGCGCCAGCAGCCCTGGACTAGCGGGAGGGCCTTGGATCGAGCAGTACTTC. The encoded protein is CASSPGLAGGPWIEQYF. Based on the CDR3 plus reference TRBV5-1 and TRBJ2-7, the full variable domain is KAGVTQTPRYLIKTRGQQVTLSCSPISGHRSVSWYQQTPGQGLQFLFEYFSETQRNKGNFPGRFSGRQFSNSRSEMNVSTLELGDSALYLCASSPGLAGGPWIEQYFGPGTRLTVT.

This clonotype occurred many times. The chain has TRBV20-1 and TRBJ2-7; no reliable D call. CDR1 and CDR2 (germline): DFQATT, SNEGSKA (reference sequence). V dropped 0 bases and J dropped 2 bases, with 17 bases sitting between them. The CDR3 consists of 16 residues. The CDR3: CSARDLAGYDPYEQYF. CDR3 nucleotide sequence: TGCAGTGCTAGAGATCTGGCTGGGTATGACCCCTACGAGCAGTACTTC.

The rearrangement uses TRBV28 and TRBJ1-4; tentative D call: TRBD1 (6 bases). The V gene lost 8 bases and the J gene lost 3 bases, with 16 bases spanning the gap. Per germline, CDR1 MDHEN and CDR2 SYDVKM. The CDR3 covers 15 residues. CDR3 sequence reads: CASLGGGAANEKLFF. CDR3 in DNA: TGTGCCAGCTTGGGGGGGGGCGCGGCTAATGAAAAACTGTTTTTT.

This clonotype was seen once. This chain joins TRBV28 and TRBJ2-7; D is perhaps TRBD1 (6 bases). The CDR3 length is 15 residues. V was shortened by 5 bases and J by 6 bases, with 20 bases between the two germline ends. CDR1 and CDR2 (germline): MDHEN, SYDVKM. This chain's CDR3 is CASSPIDRPSGEQYF. In DNA form, the CDR3 reads TGTGCCAGCAGTCCAATCGACAGGCCCTCAGGCGAGCAGTACTTC.

This clonotype has a handful of counts. The chain has TRBV24-1 and TRBJ2-3; TRBD2 matches 7 bases. Germline assignment: CDR1 KGHDR and CDR2 SFDVKD. The CDR3 has 16 residues. The trim removed 0 bases at V and 6 bases at J, leaving 8 bases unmatched. The chain's CDR3 is CATSDLTGGDTDTQYF. The DNA of the CDR3 is TGTGCCACCAGTGATTTGACGGGAGGTGATACGGATACGCAGTATTTT.

The rearrangement links TRBV29-1 to TRBJ1-2, with no clear D. CDR1 is SQVTM and CDR2 is ANQGSEA in the germline V gene. The CDR3 extends over 10 amino acids. The V end was cut by 8 bases, the J end by 4 bases, with 8 bases between. The CDR3: CSSQIYGYTF. CDR3 sequence (DNA): TGCAGCTCGCAGATCTATGGCTACACCTTC.

This clonotype was seen ten or more times. The chain carries TRBV5-1 and TRBJ2-7; TRBD1 is a possible D gene (5 bases). CDR3 length: 13 residues. Germline CDR1 and CDR2: SGHRS and YFSETQ. V lost 3 bases and J 3 bases, leaving 10 bases between the germline ends. The CDR3 DNA follows: TGCGCCAGCAGCTCGCCAGGGTTCTACGAGCAGTACTTC. It is translated as CASSSPGFYEQYF.

This clonotype was detected many times. The chain recombines TRBV6-5 with TRBJ2-2, with D perhaps TRBD1 (5 bases). The CDR3 has 15 residues. The germline V and J ends were trimmed by 0 bases and 3 bases, with 8 bases remaining between them. Looked up from germline, CDR1 is MNHEY and CDR2 is SVGAGI. DNA of the CDR3: TGTGCCAGCAGTTACTCGGACACTTACACCGGGGAGCTGTTTTTT. Protein product: CASSYSDTYTGELFF.

This clonotype was seen repeatedly, ten times or more. The V gene is TRBV6-2 or TRBV6-3, the J gene TRBJ1-1; D is unresolved. This CDR3 has 16 residues. Germline V gives CDR1 MNHEY, CDR2 SVGEGT. Deletions cut 4 bases from V and 1 base from J, with 16 bases between. The CDR3, as DNA: TGTGCCAGCAGTTCCATCTCAGGCAGATCGAACACTGAAGCTTTCTTT. Its protein product is CASSSISGRSNTEAFF.

Concerning this clonotype itself: No conserved phenylalanine or tryptophan is present at the end of the CDR3, so a read error is the likely explanation. The limits of the CDR3 on the DNA are not certain, so only TCRdb's listed CDR3 is given. The chain carries TRBV12-3 or TRBV12-4 and TRBJ2-2. The CDR3 totals 13 residues, both ends included. Here the CDR3 reads CASSLAQAGELLL.

This clonotype was seen ten or more times. The rearrangement joins TRBV28 to TRBJ2-6, with a possible D match to TRBD1 (5 bases). The V and J ends lost 2 bases and 4 bases respectively, with 12 bases between them. The germline CDR1 and CDR2 sequences are MDHEN and SYDVKM. The CDR3 loop spans 16 amino acids. In nucleotides, the CDR3 is TGTGCCAGCAGTTTAGTACCAGGGTCAGGGGCCAACGTCCTGACTTTC. This encodes CASSLVPGSGANVLTF.

This clonotype has at least ten counts. V usage is TRBV20-1 and J usage is TRBJ1-3, with D unclear. V was trimmed by 7 bases and J by 3 bases, leaving 7 bases between them. The CDR3 totals 11 residues. Germline CDR1 reads DFQATT; CDR2 reads SNEGSKA (reference sequence). The CDR3 loop reads CSGSFGNTIYF. As DNA, the CDR3 is TGCAGTGGCAGTTTTGGAAACACCATATATTTT.

This clonotype was found many times. The V and J genes are TRBV30 and TRBJ2-5; D ambiguous. Germline CDR1 is GTSNPN and CDR2 is SVGIG (reference sequence). V lost 1 base, J lost 4 bases, and 7 bases lay in between. The CDR3 consists of 12 residues. CDR3 loop: CAWSGGPETQYF. CDR3 nucleotides: TGTGCCTGGAGTGGAGGACCAGAGACCCAGTACTTC.

Many counts were recorded for this clonotype. The rearrangement uses TRBV7-2 and TRBJ2-5; 7 positions match TRBD2. This CDR3 is built from 16 residues. CDR1 and CDR2 (germline): SGHTA, FQGNSA. The ends lost 2 bases at V and 7 bases at J; junction bases unmatched: 13. This chain's CDR3 is CASSLRQGTNSRTQYF. CDR3 bases: TGTGCCAGCAGCTTAAGGCAAGGGACTAATAGTAGGACCCAGTACTTC.

This clonotype has ten or more counts. This rearrangement joins TRBV7-9 to TRBJ2-7; D remains ambiguous. Germline V gene lookup returns CDR1 SEHNR and CDR2 FQNEAQ (reference sequence). Trimming took 7 bases from V and 1 from J, leaving 11 bases between them. The CDR3 totals 13 residues. The CDR3 nucleotides are TGTGCCAGCATCGACCCCTTGTCCTACGAGCAGTACTTC. This gives the protein CASIDPLSYEQYF.

This clonotype was counted many times. The rearrangement uses TRBV6-1 and TRBJ2-7; TRBD2 agrees at 7 bases. Looked up from germline, CDR1 is MNHNS and CDR2 is SASEGT. This CDR3 is built from 14 residues. The ends lost 7 bases at V and 0 bases at J; junction bases unmatched: 6. CDR3 in DNA: TGTGCCAGCACCCTTAGCGGGCTCTCCTACGAGCAGTACTTC. This codes for CASTLSGLSYEQYF.

Points on this clonotype: A much larger clone lies one base from this, so it may be a read error. V gene TRBV7-8 combines with J gene TRBJ2-7; D might be TRBD2 (5 bases). From germline, CDR1 is SGHVS and CDR2 FQNEAQ. Trimming removed 7 bases at V and 6 bases at J, with 25 bases between. The CDR3 spans 16 residues. CDR3 DNA: TGTGCCAGCACCTTCTCCTCCGGATCTACTAGAAGCGAGCAGTACTTC. Translated: CASTFSSGSTRSEQYF.

This clonotype was seen many times. This chain links TRBV20-1 with TRBJ2-5; TRBD1 is a possible D gene (7 bases). The CDR3 is 14 residues long. V lost 3 bases and J 4 bases, leaving 15 bases between the germline ends. Germline V gene lookup returns CDR1 DFQATT and CDR2 SNEGSKA (reference sequence). In DNA form, the CDR3 reads TGCAGTGCTAGCCCAGGGGGGATGCCAGAGACCCAGTACTTC. This translates into CSASPGGMPETQYF.

This sequence joins TRBV9 and TRBJ1-1; unclear D gene. CDR3 length: 13 residues. The germline CDR1 and CDR2 sequences are SGDLS and YYNGEE. The V gene lost 0 bases and the J gene lost 0 bases, with 3 bases spanning the gap. CDR3: CASSVALNTEAFF. The DNA for the CDR3 is TGTGCCAGCAGCGTAGCATTGAACACTGAAGCTTTCTTT. The full variable domain, its missing parts supplied by reference TRBV9 and TRBJ1-1, is DSGVTQTPKHLITATGQRVTLRCSPRSGDLSVYWYQQSLDQGLQFLIQYYNGEERAKGNILERFSAQQFPDLHSELNLSSLELGDSALYFCASSVALNTEAFFGQGTRLTVV.

The rearrangement uses TRBV7-9 and TRBJ1-1; the D is unclear. The CDR3 loop spans 14 amino acids. In germline, CDR1 is SEHNR, CDR2 FQNEAQ (reference sequence). Trimming removed 0 bases at V and 1 base at J, with 6 bases between. The CDR3: CASSLAGWNTEAFF. The CDR3 coding sequence is TGTGCCAGCAGCTTAGCTGGGTGGAACACTGAAGCTTTCTTT.

Ten or more counts support this clonotype. The chain combines TRBV12-3 or TRBV12-4 with TRBJ1-1; perhaps TRBD1 as D (6 bases). V lost 10 bases to trimming and J lost 4 bases, with 10 bases between them. CDR3 size: 11 residues. Here the CDR3 DNA reads TGTGCCACGAAGGGGGGCACTGAAGCTTTCTTT. Translation: CATKGGTEAFF.

This clonotype was observed at least ten times. DNA for the CDR3: TGTGCCACCAGTGATATAGGACTAGCGGGAGAGACCCAGTACTTC. Its protein is CATSDIGLAGETQYF. The V and J genes are TRBV24-1 and TRBJ2-5; 11 bases fit TRBD2. The V gene's germline CDR1 is KGHDR and CDR2 SFDVKD. Trimming took 3 bases from V and 4 from J; bases not matched to a gene: 3. The CDR3 covers 15 residues.

The chain employs TRBV6-4 and TRBJ2-2, with D possibly called TRBD1 or TRBD2 (7 bases each). The CDR3 has 14 residues. Looked up from germline, CDR1 is MRHNA and CDR2 is SNTAGT. Between the trimmed V and J ends, which lost 6 bases and 4 bases, there was a span of 12 bases. The CDR3 region has the DNA TGTGCCAGCAGCGACAGGGAGGGCACCGGGGAGCTGTTTTTT. It encodes CASSDREGTGELFF.

This chain connects TRBV4-2 to TRBJ1-1; D gene unclear. The CDR3 contains 15 residues. V was cut by 1 base and J by 4 bases, with 13 bases left in between. Germline V gene data show CDR1 as LGHNA and CDR2 as YNFKEQ. The CDR3 nucleotides read TGTGCCAGCAGCCAAGTCTGGGAAATCGGCACTGAAGCTTTCTTT. As protein: CASSQVWEIGTEAFF.